Following are 17 T cell receptor beta chains from one sample sequenced in a study of T cells in Graves' hyperthyroidism and ophthalmopathy (dated by TCRdb to about 2019). The method was multiplex PCR. Sequenced on an Illumina HiSeq 2000. The TCR beta CDR3 regions were amplified from RNA transcripts. The first round of RT-PCR for the TCR CDR3 was performed with the HTBI primer set and the Qiagen OneStep RT-PCR kit. Through fastp at Q25 and MiXCR, TCRdb rebuilt clones from the public reads, retaining in-frame beta chains. CDR3 protein duplicates are merged, each entry listing the most common genes and DNA. For this sample the table gives approximately 560,000 distinct CDR3 sequences, of which under 60% were detected only once. 8.2% of the sample is held by the ten biggest clonotypes. Sequencing used peripheral blood or thyroid tissue (not recorded which). The receptors were gathered from a woman aged 18-29 years with Graves' hyperthyroidism. Donor details come from another sample of the same person, matched by shared clones.

The chain employs TRBV29-1 and TRBJ2-1; tentatively, D is TRBD1 (5 bases). The germline V gene has CDR1 SQVTM and CDR2 ANQGSEA. CDR3 length: 12 amino acids. The germline V and J ends were trimmed by 1 base and 8 bases, with 9 bases remaining between them. CDR3 coding DNA: TGCAGCGTTGAAGTCAGGGTGGATGAGCAGTTCTTC. It specifies CSVEVRVDEQFF.

The sample holds many counts of this clonotype. This chain connects TRBV29-1 to TRBJ1-6, with TRBD1 identical over 9 bases. This CDR3 spans 14 amino acids. In germline, CDR1 is SQVTM, CDR2 ANQGSEA. Germline trimming cut 7 bases from V and 9 bases from J; bases unmatched to any gene: 10. CDR3 bases: TGCAGCGCAAAACCGGGACAGGGTTTTTCACCCCTCCACTTT. Translating gives CSAKPGQGFSPLHF.

As to this clonotype: Relative to the germline gene, one junction end is altered; a read error may explain this. The chain links TRBV10-3 to TRBJ2-5; the match to TRBD2 covers 12 bases. The CDR3 covers 16 residues. Per germline, CDR1 ENHRY and CDR2 SYGVKD. CDR3 residues: CASSESLAGGIETQYF. CDR3 DNA sequence: TGTGCCAGCAGTGAGTCCCTAGCGGGAGGGATCGAGACCCAGTACTTC.

The chain employs TRBV12-3 or TRBV12-4 and TRBJ1-1; D remains unclear. The CDR3 consists of 13 residues. With 6 bases removed from V and 5 bases from J, the gap between germline ends came to 13 bases. The CDR3 coding sequence is TGTGCCAGCAGAAAGAGACAAGGGACTGAAGCTTTCTTT. Residues: CASRKRQGTEAFF.

The rearrangement uses TRBV7-2 and TRBJ2-1; D uncertain. V was cut by 4 bases and J by 4 bases, with 11 bases left in between. The germline gives CDR1 SGHTA, CDR2 FQGNSA. The CDR3 contains 14 residues. The CDR3 is CASSSALGYNEQFF. In DNA form, the CDR3 reads TGTGCCAGCAGCTCCGCATTGGGGTACAATGAGCAGTTCTTC.

The genes are TRBV14 and TRBJ1-4; D not resolved. Trimming removed 6 bases at V and 2 bases at J, with 10 bases between. The CDR3 consists of 14 residues. Germline assignment: CDR1 SGHDN and CDR2 FVKESK. CDR3: CASSGRWTNEKLFF. CDR3 sequence (DNA): TGTGCCAGCAGTGGCCGTTGGACTAATGAAAAACTGTTTTTT.

The chain is built from TRBV7-9 and TRBJ2-7, with TRBD1 identical over 9 bases. Germline CDR1 reads SEHNR; CDR2 reads FQNEAQ (reference sequence). Germline trimming cut 0 bases from V and 6 bases from J; bases unmatched to any gene: 9. CDR3 length: 16 amino acids. This CDR3 is CASSLAAAGQGSEQYF. Here the CDR3 DNA reads TGTGCCAGCAGCTTAGCGGCCGCGGGACAGGGTAGCGAGCAGTACTTC.

There are a few counts of this clonotype. This chain connects TRBV7-9 to TRBJ1-5, with 7 bases aligning to TRBD1. CDR1 and CDR2 from the germline V gene are SEHNR and FQNEAQ (reference sequence). With V trimmed by 5 bases and J by 4 bases, 20 bases remained unmatched. The CDR3 spans 19 residues. DNA of the CDR3: TGTGCCAGCAGCCCGTCCCACCGGGACAGTCCAAGAAGGAATCAGCCCCAGCATTTT. As protein: CASSPSHRDSPRRNQPQHF.

V is TRBV11-2 and J is TRBJ2-3, with 7 bases fitting TRBD1. The germline V gene has CDR1 SGHAT and CDR2 FQNNGV. The CDR3 spans 15 residues. V dropped 5 bases and J dropped 2; count of bases not matched to a gene: 7. The DNA for the CDR3 is TGTGCCAGCAGCCACGGGACAGTAATCACAGATACGCAGTATTTT. Encoded protein: CASSHGTVITDTQYF.

The gene calls are TRBV2 and TRBJ2-7, with 9 bases that match TRBD1. Germline V gene data show CDR1 as SNHLY and CDR2 as FYNNEI. Trimming cost V 5 bases and J 3 bases; bases outside gene matches: 8. There are 15 residues in the CDR3. The DNA for the CDR3 is TGTGCCAGCAGTTACACCGGGACAGGGAGCTACGAGCAGTACTTC. It translates to CASSYTGTGSYEQYF.

This clonotype was counted many times. The rearrangement joins TRBV2 to TRBJ2-5, with TRBD2 matching 14 bases. The junction had 2 bases not matched to a gene; V was cut back by 6 bases and J by 5 bases. CDR3 length: 14 amino acids. Germline V lookup: CDR1 SNHLY, CDR2 FYNNEI. The CDR3 nucleotides read TGTGCCAGCAGCGGACTAGCGGGAGGTGAGACCCAGTACTTC. This gives the protein CASSGLAGGETQYF.

The chain employs TRBV19 and TRBJ1-1; D is possibly TRBD1 (6 bases). CDR3 length: 14 amino acids. Deletions cut 4 bases from V and 4 bases from J, with 13 bases between. CDR1 and CDR2 (germline): LNHDA, SQIVND (reference sequence). The CDR3 DNA is TGTGCCAGTAGTACCAGGGGTTGGAGCACTGAAGCTTTCTTT. As protein: CASSTRGWSTEAFF. Full variable domain (outside the CDR3, taken from reference TRBV19 and TRBJ1-1): DGGITQSPKYLFRKEGQNVTLSCEQNLNHDAMYWYRQDPGQGLRLIYYSQIVNDFQKGDIAEGYSVSREKKESFPLTVTSAQKNPTAFYLCASSTRGWSTEAFFGQGTRLTVV.

A remark on this clonotype: Without the conserved terminal phenylalanine or tryptophan, this CDR3 likely stems from a read error. It is unclear where the CDR3 begins or ends on the DNA, so no DNA is shown, and the CDR3 is as TCRdb lists it. The chain couples TRBV15 to TRBJ1-4. Germline V CDR1 and CDR2: LNHNV, YYDKDF (reference sequence). Counting both end residues, the CDR3 totals 8 amino acids. CDR3 residues: CATSRDKQ.

This chain uses TRBV7-9 with TRBJ2-5, with D tentatively TRBD2 (6 bases). Germline assignment: CDR1 SEHNR and CDR2 FQNEAQ (reference sequence). V shed 1 base and J shed 2 bases, with 11 bases lying between them. The CDR3 is 15 amino acids. The CDR3 DNA is TGTGCCAGCAGCTTAGGTGGGGGGTTGCAAGAGACCCAGTACTTC. Amino acids: CASSLGGGLQETQYF. The full variable domain, with the rest looked up from reference TRBV7-9 and TRBJ2-5, is DTGVSQNPRHKITKRGQNVTFRCDPISEHNRLYWYRQTLGQGPEFLTYFQNEAQLEKSRLLSDRFSAERPKGSFSTLEIQRTEQGDSAMYLCASSLGGGLQETQYFGPGTRLLVL.

J is TRBJ1-1 and V is TRBV9, with D perhaps matching TRBD1 (6 bases). Germline V gene data show CDR1 as SGDLS and CDR2 as YYNGEE. Deletions cut 4 bases from V and 6 bases from J, with 7 bases between. The CDR3 is 11 amino acids. CDR3: CASSHRAEAFF. The CDR3 DNA reads as TGTGCCAGCAGCCACAGGGCTGAAGCTTTCTTT.

This clonotype was observed a few times. Possible read error: a much larger clone is one base away. The genes are TRBV24-1 and TRBJ1-1; possibly TRBD1 for D (5 bases). The germline gives CDR1 KGHDR, CDR2 SFDVKD. Trimming removed 6 bases from V and 4 bases from J, with 17 bases in between. The CDR3 length is 15 residues. The CDR3 region is CATSSTGTDGTEAFF. The CDR3 bases are TGTGCCACCAGTAGCACCGGGACGGACGGCACTGAAGCTTTCTTT.

The rearrangement uses TRBV10-3 and TRBJ2-7; no clear D gene. The V gene's germline CDR1 is ENHRY and CDR2 SYGVKD. CDR3 length: 10 residues. V was pared by 2 bases and J by 5 bases, with 1 base between. The CDR3 coding sequence is TGTGCCATCAGTGAGAACGAGCAGTACTTC. Translating gives CAISENEQYF.